This TCR beta chain was observed in a study of Graves' ophthalmopathy and Graves' hyperthyroidism. Hyperthyroidism was new, under 2 months, in patients aged 18 to 65. PBMCs had their origin in fresh peripheral blood (about 10 ml). This clonotype was detected many times. From RNA, the CDR3 regions of TCR beta chains were amplified and sequenced. RT-PCR was first run with HTBI primers, then multiplex PCR in a second round. Using its own MiXCR run on the multiplex PCR reads, TCRdb lists one record per CDR3 protein. The data show 400,000 or so distinct CDR3 sequences, with roughly 17% seen just once and about 2.4% held by the top ten. The receptor was isolated from an adult woman with stable Graves' hyperthyroidism. The source material was peripheral blood.

The CDR3: CASSLDSRPINYGYTF. As DNA, the CDR3 is TGTGCCAGCAGCTTAGACTCTAGACCGATCAACTATGGCTACACCTTC. The chain links TRBV7-9 to TRBJ1-2; D is ambiguous. Germline CDR1 and CDR2: SEHNR and FQNEAQ (reference sequence). The CDR3 runs to 16 residues. V lost 1 base and J 2 bases, leaving 14 bases between the germline ends. Drawing the rest from reference TRBV7-9 and TRBJ1-2, the complete variable domain is DTGVSQNPRHKITKRGQNVTFRCDPISEHNRLYWYRQTLGQGPEFLTYFQNEAQLEKSRLLSDRFSAERPKGSFSTLEIQRTEQGDSAMYLCASSLDSRPINYGYTFGSGTRLTVV.